This T cell receptor beta chain was captured by sequencing in a study of OX40 agonist ivuxolimab in advanced cancers. Sequencing was performed with immunoSEQ multiplex PCR; in TCRdb, only in-frame clones are kept and a portion is missing. The table shows 25,000 to 30,000 clones, with more than 60% occurring only once. Germline-derived CDR1 and CDR2 are SGHRS and YFSETQ. This CDR3 is built from 14 residues. The V end lost 4 bases, the J end lost 3 bases, and 14 bases lay between the germline ends. The chain carries TRBV5-1 and TRBJ2-7; possible D gene TRBD1, 6 bases. The specimen comprised CD4+ or CD8+ T cells sorted from blood, sampled in a trial of the OX40 agonist ivuxolimab. This TCR was sampled from an adult with an advanced solid tumor such as melanoma, head and neck, liver or kidney cancer. In nucleotides, the CDR3 is TGCGCCAGCAGCCAGTCGGGACACTTCTACGAGCAGTACTTC. It is translated as CASSQSGHFYEQYF.